Listed here are 26 T cell receptor beta chains from one sample, sequenced in a study of T cell repertoires in cytomegalovirus infection. For these receptors, no antigen is known. TCRdb fed the reads into MiXCR, producing one record per CDR3 protein. The sample holds roughly 69,000 distinct CDR3 sequences, more than 25% seen once. The specimen comprised CD8+ T cells from cultured PBMCs, sampled from culture after CMV antigen stimulation. The source is a human donor in good health (CMV status not recorded). Some clones in this sample may be carry-over from other donors' samples.

The chain joins TRBV12-3 or TRBV12-4 to TRBJ1-6, with 8 nucleotides matching TRBD1. This CDR3 has 15 residues. Trimming removed 8 bases from V and 8 bases from J; junction bases left unmatched: 11. The CDR3 reads CASRAAGQGHSPLHF. In DNA, the CDR3 is TGTGCCAGCCGGGCGGCCGGACAGGGTCATTCACCCCTCCACTTT.

This clonotype occurred many times. The rearrangement links TRBV7-6 to TRBJ1-1, with D possibly being TRBD1 (5 bases). V dropped 5 bases and J dropped 4 bases, with 17 bases sitting between them. Germline V CDR1 and CDR2: SGHVS, FNYEAQ. The CDR3 spans 15 residues. The CDR3 reads CASSELGEDSTEAFF. CDR3 sequence (DNA): TGTGCCAGCAGCGAACTGGGGGAGGATAGCACTGAAGCTTTCTTT. Full variable domain (remainder filled in from reference TRBV7-6 and TRBJ1-1): GAGVSQSPRYKVTKRGQDVALRCDPISGHVSLYWYRQALGQGPEFLTYFNYEAQQDKSGLPNDRFSAERPEGSISTLTIQRTEQRDSAMYRCASSELGEDSTEAFFGQGTRLTVV.

This clonotype was seen only a few times. This sequence joins TRBV11-3 and TRBJ2-3; TRBD2 agrees at 15 bases. The CDR3 extends over 14 amino acids. The germline CDR1 and CDR2 sequences are SGHNT and YENEEA. Unmatched junction bases numbered 8, after V lost 8 bases and J lost 11 bases. CDR3 region: CASRGTSGGIEQYF. The CDR3 DNA reads TGTGCCAGCCGGGGGACTAGCGGGGGGATTGAGCAGTATTTT.

This clonotype has a handful of counts. This chain connects TRBV27 to TRBJ2-2; 8 bases are a match to TRBD2. The CDR3 sequence is 16 residues long. The germline V gene has CDR1 MNHEY and CDR2 SMNVEV (reference sequence). V was clipped by 5 bases and J by 0 bases; unmatched bases: 5. DNA for the CDR3: TGTGCCAGCAGTCCCCGACTAGCGACGAACACCGGGGAGCTGTTTTTT. This gives the protein CASSPRLATNTGELFF.

The chain uses TRBV5-1 and TRBJ2-2; D is unclear. Trimming removed 5 bases at V and 6 bases at J, with 8 bases between. There are 12 residues in the CDR3. In germline, CDR1 is SGHRS, CDR2 YFSETQ. CDR3 nucleotides: TGCGCCAGCAGTAACCCATCCGGGGAGCTGTTTTTT. This gives the protein CASSNPSGELFF. The full variable domain, with the rest looked up from reference TRBV5-1 and TRBJ2-2, is KAGVTQTPRYLIKTRGQQVTLSCSPISGHRSVSWYQQTPGQGLQFLFEYFSETQRNKGNFPGRFSGRQFSNSRSEMNVSTLELGDSALYLCASSNPSGELFFGEGSRLTVL.

The gene calls are TRBV4-1 and TRBJ1-3; tentatively, D is TRBD1 (6 bases). Germline loops: CDR1 MGHRA, CDR2 YSYEKL. This CDR3 has 18 residues. Trimming pared 3 bases from V and 0 bases from J, leaving 18 bases between. As DNA, the CDR3 is TGCGCCAGCAGCCACCTAATAGGGGGATTTCACTCTGGAAACACCATATATTTT. Encoded protein: CASSHLIGGFHSGNTIYF.

This clonotype appeared a few times. The chain has TRBV7-9 and TRBJ2-4; 7 nucleotides line up with TRBD2. V lost 4 bases to trimming and J lost 7 bases; unmatched junction nucleotides: 16. Germline V gene sequence: CDR1 SEHNR, CDR2 FQNEAQ (reference sequence). The CDR3 spans 17 residues. The CDR3 DNA reads as TGTGCCAGCAGCTATGATATACTAGCGCTCCGCCCTAACATTCAGTACTTC. Its translation is CASSYDILALRPNIQYF. Complete variable domain (other parts from reference TRBV7-9 and TRBJ2-4): DTGVSQNPRHKITKRGQNVTFRCDPISEHNRLYWYRQTLGQGPEFLTYFQNEAQLEKSRLLSDRFSAERPKGSFSTLEIQRTEQGDSAMYLCASSYDILALRPNIQYFGAGTRLSVL.

This clonotype was seen a handful of times. The chain joins TRBV20-1 to TRBJ2-7, with a possible D match to TRBD2 (7 bases). Germline CDR1 reads DFQATT; CDR2 reads SNEGSKA (reference sequence). This CDR3 contains 16 residues. V lost 1 base and J lost 4, with 20 bases in between. Here the CDR3 reads CSARGPPEGGGYEQYF. The DNA for the CDR3 is TGCAGTGCTAGAGGGCCTCCCGAGGGGGGGGGTTACGAGCAGTACTTC.

This clonotype occurred a few times. This chain joins TRBV6-5 and TRBJ2-1, with D possibly matching TRBD2 (6 bases). Between the trimmed V and J ends, which lost 0 bases and 6 bases, there was a span of 12 bases. Germline-derived CDR1 and CDR2 are MNHEY and SVGAGI. The CDR3 sequence is 15 residues long. CDR3: CASSYSMEGSNEQFF. The CDR3, as DNA: TGTGCCAGCAGTTACTCGATGGAGGGTAGCAATGAGCAGTTCTTC.

The rearrangement links TRBV19 to TRBJ1-5, with D maybe TRBD1 (6 bases). Per the germline V gene, CDR1 is LNHDA and CDR2 is SQIVND (reference sequence). The V and J ends lost 3 bases and 1 base respectively, with 16 bases between them. The CDR3 is 17 amino acids. CDR3 nucleotide sequence: TGTGCCAGTAGTATGCTGGGGCGGGGGGCAAGCAATCAGCCCCAGCATTTT. It codes for CASSMLGRGASNQPQHF.

The chain recombines TRBV7-4 with TRBJ2-7; the D gene is possibly TRBD1 (5 bases). Trimming pared 5 bases from V and 9 bases from J, leaving 23 bases between. This CDR3 spans 15 amino acids. The V gene's germline CDR1 is SGHVT and CDR2 SQSDAQ. CDR3 in amino acids: CASSTPTGLLRGQYF. The CDR3 region has the DNA TGTGCCAGCAGCACCCCGACGGGCCTTCTTAGGGGGCAGTACTTC.

The chain has TRBV19 and TRBJ2-7; 13 bases line up with TRBD2. The V segment lost 4 bases and the J segment 5 bases; nucleotides outside the gene matches: 5. Germline CDR1 is LNHDA and CDR2 is SQIVND (reference sequence). The CDR3 has 15 residues. CDR3 protein: CASSTGTSGMNEQYF. In DNA form, the CDR3 reads TGTGCCAGTAGTACCGGGACTAGCGGGATGAACGAGCAGTACTTC. Full variable domain (outside the CDR3, taken from reference TRBV19 and TRBJ2-7): DGGITQSPKYLFRKEGQNVTLSCEQNLNHDAMYWYRQDPGQGLRLIYYSQIVNDFQKGDIAEGYSVSREKKESFPLTVTSAQKNPTAFYLCASSTGTSGMNEQYFGPGTRLTVT.

This rearrangement joins TRBV6-5 to TRBJ2-2, with 7 bases lining up with TRBD1. Germline assignment: CDR1 MNHEY and CDR2 SVGAGI. The length of the CDR3 is 14 residues. V was pared by 8 bases and J by 2 bases, with 5 bases of the junction left unmatched. The CDR3 region has the DNA TGTGCCAGCTCCGACAGGGCCAACACCGGGGAGCTGTTTTTT. Translated, it gives CASSDRANTGELFF.

The chain has TRBV10-1 and TRBJ2-7; D is perhaps TRBD1 (5 bases). V was clipped by 3 bases and J by 5 bases, with 14 bases between them. CDR1 and CDR2 from the germline V gene are WNHNN and SYGVQD (reference sequence). This CDR3 spans 14 amino acids. The CDR3 DNA is TGCGCCAGCAGTGACGCCAGGGTCTCGGACGAGCAGTACTTC. It specifies CASSDARVSDEQYF.

The chain is built from TRBV5-6 and TRBJ1-4; D is perhaps TRBD1 (5 bases). The germline V and J ends were trimmed by 0 bases and 4 bases, with 7 bases remaining between them. The CDR3 is 14 amino acids. From germline, CDR1 is SGHDT and CDR2 YYEEEE. The CDR3 DNA is TGTGCCAGCAGCTTGGCACAGGATAATGAAAAACTGTTTTTT. It specifies CASSLAQDNEKLFF.

The CDR3 loop reads CASSSSAQGAGGYTF. CDR3 DNA sequence: TGTGCCAGCAGCTCTTCTGCACAGGGGGCGGGTGGCTACACCTTC. V is TRBV27 and J is TRBJ1-2; the match to TRBD1 covers 9 bases. Germline V gene sequence: CDR1 MNHEY, CDR2 SMNVEV (reference sequence). This CDR3 is 15 amino acids long. The junction had 12 bases not matched to a gene; V was cut back by 6 bases and J by 7 bases.

This clonotype was observed at least ten times. This chain connects TRBV7-8 to TRBJ2-1, with 8 bases lining up with TRBD2. V trimming: 1 base; J trimming: 2 bases; junction bases outside the gene matches: 7. This CDR3 is built from 17 residues. The germline CDR1 and CDR2 sequences are SGHVS and FQNEAQ. CDR3 nucleotide sequence: TGTGCCAGCAGCTTAGTACTCGGGGGGGGACCCTACAATGAGCAGTTCTTC. Translation: CASSLVLGGGPYNEQFF.

This rearrangement joins TRBV15 to TRBJ2-7; D unresolved. With 5 bases removed from V and 6 bases from J, the gap between germline ends came to 14 bases. Per germline, CDR1 LNHNV and CDR2 YYDKDF (reference sequence). The CDR3 consists of 13 residues. The CDR3 nucleotides read TGTGCCACCAGCGAAAGGTCCCCAGTCGAGCAGTACTTC. Translation: CATSERSPVEQYF.

CDR3 amino acids: CASSRDLSYEQYF. CDR3 nucleotides: TGTGCCAGTAGTCGGGACCTTTCCTACGAGCAGTACTTC. J is TRBJ2-7 and V is TRBV19; D tentatively reads TRBD1 or TRBD2 (5 bases each). CDR1 is LNHDA, CDR2 SQIVND, per germline (reference sequence). The CDR3 sequence is 13 residues long. The V gene lost 5 bases and the J gene lost 1 base, with 9 bases spanning the gap.

The gene calls are TRBV19 and TRBJ1-1, with D possibly being TRBD1 (5 bases). CDR3 length: 13 amino acids. V lost 4 bases to trimming and J lost 1 base, with 7 bases between them. CDR1 and CDR2 (germline): LNHDA, SQIVND (reference sequence). The CDR3 DNA sequence: TGTGCCAGTAGTAGACAGAAGAACACTGAAGCTTTCTTT. Protein: CASSRQKNTEAFF.

This clonotype was counted many times. V usage is TRBV27 and J usage is TRBJ1-6, with TRBD1 matching over 9 bases. With 5 bases clipped from V and 8 bases from J, the junction kept 10 bases outside the gene matches. Per germline, CDR1 MNHEY and CDR2 SMNVEV (reference sequence). The CDR3 spans 16 residues. The CDR3 protein is CASSPGQGPVDSPLHF. CDR3 bases: TGTGCCAGCAGTCCGGGACAGGGTCCTGTAGATTCACCCCTCCACTTT.

The V and J genes are TRBV10-3 and TRBJ2-3, with D maybe TRBD2 (5 bases). This CDR3 has 13 amino acids. Germline assignment: CDR1 ENHRY and CDR2 SYGVKD. V lost 8 bases to trimming and J lost 0 bases, with 9 bases between them. The CDR3 reads CAIGGSSTDTQYF. DNA for the CDR3: TGTGCCATCGGTGGGAGTAGCACAGATACGCAGTATTTT.

The chain carries TRBV24-1 and TRBJ2-2; TRBD2 aligns across 10 bases. CDR3 size: 17 residues. Germline V gives CDR1 KGHDR, CDR2 SFDVKD. Unmatched junction bases numbered 11, after V lost 4 bases and J lost 7 bases. The CDR3 nucleotides read TGTGCCACCAGTGAATTCCCCTCAGCGGGGGGGCGCGGGGAGCTGTTTTTT. Translated, it gives CATSEFPSAGGRGELFF.

This clonotype was observed a few times. Written as DNA, the CDR3 is TGTGCCAGCAGCCCCTACTCCACAAGTTATAATTCACCCCTCCACTTT. Translating gives CASSPYSTSYNSPLHF. The chain has TRBV7-2 and TRBJ1-6; D gene ambiguous. This CDR3 region has 16 residues. Germline V CDR1 and CDR2: SGHTA, FQGNSA. Trimming took 5 bases from V and 4 from J, leaving 15 bases between them.

The sample holds many counts of this clonotype. This rearrangement joins TRBV7-2 to TRBJ2-7, with 11 bases lining up with TRBD2. Germline V CDR1 and CDR2: SGHTA, FQGNSA. Germline trimming cut 2 bases from V and 1 base from J; bases unmatched to any gene: 1. The CDR3 has 15 residues. The DNA of the CDR3 is TGTGCCAGCAGCTTACTAGCGGGAGGTTCCTACGAGCAGTACTTC. This encodes CASSLLAGGSYEQYF.

This clonotype was counted once. This chain connects TRBV5-4 to TRBJ2-7, with 8 nucleotides matching TRBD1. The germline CDR1 and CDR2 sequences are SGHNT and YYREEE (reference sequence). This CDR3 has 15 amino acids. V lost 4 bases and J lost 4; bases outside the gene matches: 10. The CDR3 nucleotides read TGTGCCAGCAGCCTTGCGACAGGGACAGGTTACGAGCAGTACTTC. This sequence encodes CASSLATGTGYEQYF.